A selection of T cell receptor beta chains follows, all from one sample in a study of shared clonotypes between healthy human individuals. Sequencing used immunoSEQ multiplex PCR; TCRdb keeps in-frame clones, though not all of them. The table includes 2 million to 2.5 million clones, about 93% detected once. What was sequenced was naive CD8+ T cells from PBMCs. These receptors were taken from a man aged 18 to 29 in good health. Some clones in this sample may be carry-over from other donors' samples. The CDR3 runs from the conserved cysteine through the conserved F or W. The order of the fields is CDR3 DNA, CDR3 protein, V gene, J gene, D gene, clone size. D genes are given only for firm matches. Clone size appears in some rows only: once, few, many, or a class for an expanded clone.

cdr3_nt: TGTGCCAGCAGCCCCAGACAGGCCGTTTATGAGACCCAGTACTTC; cdr3_aa: CASSPRQAVYETQYF; v_call: TRBV9; j_call: TRBJ2-5; d_call: .; clone_size: .
cdr3_nt: TGTGCCAGCAGCTCCTCACCGGGAGTTGTTCGGACCGGGGAGCTGTTTTTT; cdr3_aa: CASSSSPGVVRTGELFF; v_call: TRBV7-2; j_call: TRBJ2-2; d_call: .; clone_size: .
cdr3_nt: TGTGCCAGCAGGGGGCAGGGGATCTACGAGCAGTACTTC; cdr3_aa: CASRGQGIYEQYF; v_call: TRBV27; j_call: TRBJ2-7; d_call: .; clone_size: .
cdr3_nt: TGTGCCAGCAGACTGAGGGCATCCTCCTACGAGCAGTACTTC; cdr3_aa: CASRLRASSYEQYF; v_call: TRBV27; j_call: TRBJ2-7; d_call: .; clone_size: .
cdr3_nt: TGCGCCAGCAGCTTGGGGACAGATAATTCACCCCTCCACTTT; cdr3_aa: CASSLGTDNSPLHF; v_call: TRBV5-1; j_call: TRBJ1-6; d_call: .; clone_size: .
cdr3_nt: TGTGCCAGCAGCCAACCAACAGGGGTGAACACTGAAGCTTTCTTT; cdr3_aa: CASSQPTGVNTEAFF; v_call: TRBV6-5; j_call: TRBJ1-1; d_call: TRBD1; clone_size: .
cdr3_nt: TGTGCCAGCAGCTTGGACGTACGGGGAGGGAGTAATCAGCCCCAGCATTTT; cdr3_aa: CASSLDVRGGSNQPQHF; v_call: TRBV5-5; j_call: TRBJ1-5; d_call: .; clone_size: .
cdr3_nt: TGTGCCAGCAGCCAGCAAGGACTAGCGGGTCAAGAGACCCAGTACTTC; cdr3_aa: CASSQQGLAGQETQYF; v_call: TRBV7-9; j_call: TRBJ2-5; d_call: TRBD2; clone_size: .
cdr3_nt: TGTGCCAGCAGTCCAATCGAGAACACTGAAGCTTTCTTT; cdr3_aa: CASSPIENTEAFF; v_call: TRBV14; j_call: TRBJ1-1; d_call: .; clone_size: .
cdr3_nt: TGTGCCAGCAGTTTCCCCGAGGGTTACGAGCAGTACTTC; cdr3_aa: CASSFPEGYEQYF; v_call: TRBV28; j_call: TRBJ2-7; d_call: .; clone_size: once
cdr3_nt: TGTGCCAGCAGCGGAACACCCCGACAGGGCAGGGGCAATGAGCAGTTCTTC; cdr3_aa: CASSGTPRQGRGNEQFF; v_call: TRBV9; j_call: TRBJ2-1; d_call: TRBD1; clone_size: .
cdr3_nt: TGTGCCACCAGCAGGACGGAGTTTCCCTACGAGCAGTACTTC; cdr3_aa: CATSRTEFPYEQYF; v_call: TRBV15; j_call: TRBJ2-7; d_call: .; clone_size: .
cdr3_nt: TGTGCCAGCAGTTTAGCAGGGGGTGGCTACACCTTC; cdr3_aa: CASSLAGGGYTF; v_call: TRBV27; j_call: TRBJ1-2; d_call: TRBD1; clone_size: .
cdr3_nt: TGTGCCAGCAGCTTGGCCAAGCAGGGCCCAGTCTTC; cdr3_aa: CASSLAKQGPVF; v_call: TRBV5-4; j_call: TRBJ2-1; d_call: .; clone_size: .
cdr3_nt: TGTGCCAGCAGCTTGGCGGGAACAGATACGCAGTATTTT; cdr3_aa: CASSLAGTDTQYF; v_call: TRBV27; j_call: TRBJ2-3; d_call: .; clone_size: .
cdr3_nt: TGTGCCAGCAGTTTAGCCGGAGGCCGTCAGAACACTGAAGCTTTCTTT; cdr3_aa: CASSLAGGRQNTEAFF; v_call: TRBV28; j_call: TRBJ1-1; d_call: .; clone_size: .
cdr3_nt: TGTGCCAGCAGTTGGAAGACAGGAACTAGTTCCTACGAGCAGTACTTC; cdr3_aa: CASSWKTGTSSYEQYF; v_call: TRBV28; j_call: TRBJ2-7; d_call: .; clone_size: .
cdr3_nt: TGTGCCAGCAGCGTAGTCGACGTGGTAACCGGGGAGCTGTTTTTT; cdr3_aa: CASSVVDVVTGELFF; v_call: TRBV9; j_call: TRBJ2-2; d_call: .; clone_size: .
cdr3_nt: TGTGCCAGCAGCCTTGGACAGGGGAGCACGCAGTATTTT; cdr3_aa: CASSLGQGSTQYF; v_call: TRBV5-6; j_call: TRBJ2-3; d_call: TRBD1; clone_size: .
cdr3_nt: TGTGCCAGCAGTTCCTCGCTACGAACCCAAGAGACCCAGTACTTC; cdr3_aa: CASSSSLRTQETQYF; v_call: TRBV6-5; j_call: TRBJ2-5; d_call: .; clone_size: few
cdr3_nt: TGCAGCGTTCGGGCCAGCGGGAGCGAGCAGTACTTC; cdr3_aa: CSVRASGSEQYF; v_call: TRBV29-1; j_call: TRBJ2-7; d_call: TRBD2; clone_size: .
cdr3_nt: TGTGCCAGCAGTTTAGGGGCAGGGGGCCTCCTTTATAGCAATCAGCCCCAGCATTTT; cdr3_aa: CASSLGAGGLLYSNQPQHF; v_call: TRBV28; j_call: TRBJ1-5; d_call: TRBD1; clone_size: .
cdr3_nt: TGCGCCAGCAGCGCGGCCCCACTAGCGGGAGGCGTTTACGAGCAGTACTTC; cdr3_aa: CASSAAPLAGGVYEQYF; v_call: TRBV5-1; j_call: TRBJ2-7; d_call: TRBD2; clone_size: .